The 12 T cell receptor beta chains given below trace back to one sample, sequenced in a study of blood T cell repertoires in COVID-19. Assay: immunoSEQ multiplex PCR; the TCRdb copy retains only in-frame clones and omits some. The sample yields about 160,000 clones, approximately 91% seen once. The source material was peripheral blood. The receptors derive from a man between 18 and 35 years old with acute or convalescent COVID-19.

The chain is built from TRBV18 and TRBJ1-1, with 10 bases fitting TRBD1. J was trimmed by 4 bases and V by 0 bases; bases with no gene match: 2. Germline CDR1 is KGHSH and CDR2 is LQKENI. This CDR3 spans 15 amino acids. As DNA, the CDR3 is TGTGCCAGCTCACCACCGGGACAGGGGTTCACTGAAGCTTTCTTT. Its protein is CASSPPGQGFTEAFF.

V is TRBV25-1 and J is TRBJ1-2; the match to TRBD1 covers 7 bases. The V and J ends lost 4 bases and 3 bases, in that order; junction bases with no gene match: 11. This CDR3 has 16 residues. Germline V lookup: CDR1 MGHDK, CDR2 SYGVNS. This chain's CDR3 is CASSASGQSRYYGYTF. CDR3 in DNA: TGTGCCAGCAGTGCCTCGGGACAGAGCCGTTACTATGGCTACACCTTC.

This chain uses TRBV3-1 (or the pseudogene TRBV3-2) with TRBJ1-6; unclear D gene. The germline CDR1 and CDR2 sequences are LGHDT and YNNKEL (reference sequence). V was pared by 0 bases and J by 1 base, with 4 bases between. The CDR3 consists of 15 residues. Here the CDR3 reads CASSQERSYNSPLHF. As DNA, the CDR3 is TGTGCCAGCAGCCAAGAGAGGTCCTATAATTCACCCCTCCACTTT.

The chain uses TRBV12-3 or TRBV12-4 and TRBJ2-2; no clear D. V lost 6 bases to trimming and J lost 6 bases, with 8 bases between them. This CDR3 region has 12 residues. Here the CDR3 DNA reads TGTGCCAGCAGCTTTGCGGCCGGGGAGCTGTTTTTT. This sequence encodes CASSFAAGELFF.

This clone was seen a single time. V usage is TRBV3-1 (or the pseudogene TRBV3-2) and J usage is TRBJ2-2; 9 positions agree with TRBD2. Germline loops: CDR1 LGHDT, CDR2 YNNKEL (reference sequence). V shed 4 bases, J shed 5 bases, and the junction held 8 bases outside the gene matches. The CDR3 is 16 residues long. The CDR3: CASSRISGGRTGELFF. CDR3 in DNA: TGTGCCAGCAGCCGGATTAGCGGGGGCCGGACCGGGGAGCTGTTTTTT.

This chain connects TRBV6-5 to TRBJ1-3; D is perhaps TRBD1 (6 bases). The CDR3 spans 15 residues. Trimming left V 7 bases short and J 1 base short, with 14 bases between. Germline values: CDR1 MNHEY, CDR2 SVGAGI. The CDR3 DNA reads as TGTGCCAGCATTTTCGGCAGGGGTTCTGGAAACACCATATATTTT. Translated: CASIFGRGSGNTIYF.

The chain is built from TRBV2 and TRBJ1-2; a possible D gene is TRBD1 (6 bases). CDR1 and CDR2 from the germline V gene are SNHLY and FYNNEI. Trimming took 5 bases from V and 5 from J, leaving 12 bases between them. The CDR3 covers 13 residues. The CDR3 here is CASSLNRVYGYTF. The DNA for the CDR3 is TGTGCCAGCAGTTTAAACAGGGTGTATGGCTACACCTTC. Full variable domain (rest looked up from reference TRBV2 and TRBJ1-2): EPEVTQTPSHQVTQMGQEVILRCVPISNHLYFYWYRQILGQKVEFLVSFYNNEISEKSEIFDDQFSVERPDGSNFTLKIRSTKLEDSAMYFCASSLNRVYGYTFGSGTRLTVV.

The gene calls are TRBV15 and TRBJ1-2; 10 positions agree with TRBD1. Germline V gene sequence: CDR1 LNHNV, CDR2 YYDKDF (reference sequence). The ends lost 1 base at V and 8 bases at J; junction bases unmatched: 7. The CDR3 runs to 15 residues. CDR3: CATSRGGTGESGYTF. DNA of the CDR3: TGTGCCACCAGCAGAGGGGGGACAGGGGAAAGCGGCTACACCTTC.

The chain combines TRBV5-1 with TRBJ1-3; 9 bases match TRBD1. V shed 3 bases and J 2 bases; nucleotides not matched to a gene: 3. Germline V gene sequence: CDR1 SGHRS, CDR2 YFSETQ. This CDR3 has 15 amino acids. In nucleotides, the CDR3 is TGCGCCAGCAGCTCATGGACAGGGGCTGGAAACACCATATATTTT. This translates into CASSSWTGAGNTIYF. The variable domain in full, with the rest retrieved from reference TRBV5-1 and TRBJ1-3, is KAGVTQTPRYLIKTRGQQVTLSCSPISGHRSVSWYQQTPGQGLQFLFEYFSETQRNKGNFPGRFSGRQFSNSRSEMNVSTLELGDSALYLCASSSWTGAGNTIYFGEGSWLTVV.

V and J are TRBV10-3 and TRBJ1-1; 7 nucleotides line up with TRBD1. The ends lost 4 bases at V and 3 bases at J; junction bases unmatched: 5. The CDR3 covers 14 residues. Germline V gene lookup returns CDR1 ENHRY and CDR2 SYGVKD. The CDR3 loop reads CAISGDRVYTEAFF. The DNA of the CDR3 is TGTGCCATCAGTGGCGACAGGGTATACACTGAAGCTTTCTTT.

The V gene is TRBV24-1, the J gene TRBJ2-1; 9 bases agree with TRBD1. The CDR3 spans 16 residues. With V trimmed by 2 bases and J by 5 bases, 6 bases remained unmatched. Germline-derived CDR1 and CDR2 are KGHDR and SFDVKD. CDR3 in DNA: TGTGCCACCAGTGATTGGGGACAGGGCTTCGACAATGAGCAGTTCTTC. Translating it yields CATSDWGQGFDNEQFF.

This clone was found once. The chain carries TRBV24-1 and TRBJ1-5; TRBD1 matches at 10 bases. This CDR3 spans 16 amino acids. Germline V gives CDR1 KGHDR, CDR2 SFDVKD. Germline trimming cut 4 bases from V and 5 bases from J; bases unmatched to any gene: 7. CDR3 DNA: TGTGCCACCAGTGAATCCGGGACAGGGGACTATCAGCCCCAGCATTTT. Translation: CATSESGTGDYQPQHF.